Listed below are T cell receptor beta chains from one sample, sequenced in a study of T cells in localized non-small cell lung cancer. Sequencing used immunoSEQ multiplex PCR; TCRdb keeps in-frame clones, though not all of them. The table shows approximately 1,900 clones, with about 22% occurring only once. This specimen consisted of lung tumor tissue, obtained before any cancer treatment. Receptors originate from a woman aged 40 to 75 with stage I lung adenocarcinoma. The CDR3 runs from the conserved cysteine through the conserved F or W. A D gene is named only where the DNA matches it firmly. Not all rows give a size; the values are once, few, many and, for expanded clones, a class.

clone size: few; J gene: TRBJ1-6; CDR3 length: 16; D gene: -; V gene: TRBV9; CDR3 DNA: TGTGCCAGCGAGGACGGTGGCGGCACCTATAATTCACCCCTCCACTTT; CDR3 protein: CASEDGGGTYNSPLHF
clone size: medium-sized; J gene: TRBJ1-4; CDR3 length: 16; D gene: TRBD1; V gene: TRBV6-8; CDR3 DNA: TGTGCCAGCAGCCCAAGGGGGCTCGGAACTAATGAAAAACTGTTTTTT; CDR3 protein: CASSPRGLGTNEKLFF
clone size: -; J gene: TRBJ2-2; CDR3 length: 15; D gene: -; V gene: TRBV6-8; CDR3 DNA: TGTGCCAGCAGTTACGCCAGGGGCAACACCGGGGAGCTGTTTTTT; CDR3 protein: CASSYARGNTGELFF
clone size: few; J gene: TRBJ1-3; CDR3 length: 17; D gene: -; V gene: TRBV9; CDR3 DNA: TGTGCCAGCAGCGTAGGGGCTTTAGGGAGCTCTGGAAACACCATATATTTT; CDR3 protein: CASSVGALGSSGNTIYF
clone size: -; J gene: TRBJ1-5; CDR3 length: 14; D gene: TRBD1; V gene: TRBV30; CDR3 DNA: TGTGCCTGGAGTGTAACAGGGGGAGGTCAGCCCCAGCATTTT; CDR3 protein: CAWSVTGGGQPQHF
clone size: -; J gene: TRBJ1-1; CDR3 length: 13; D gene: TRBD1; V gene: TRBV6-8; CDR3 DNA: TGTGCCAGCAGTTACGGACAGGGCGGGTGGGCTTTCTTT; CDR3 protein: CASSYGQGGWAFF
clone size: -; J gene: TRBJ1-4; CDR3 length: 15; D gene: -; V gene: TRBV6-8; CDR3 DNA: TGTGCCAGCAGTCCTAGTATCGCAACTAATGAAAAACTGTTTTTT; CDR3 protein: CASSPSIATNEKLFF
clone size: -; J gene: TRBJ1-4; CDR3 length: 13; D gene: TRBD1; V gene: TRBV9; CDR3 DNA: TGTGCCAGCAACCGGGACAGGGACGAAAAACTGTTTTTT; CDR3 protein: CASNRDRDEKLFF
clone size: few; J gene: TRBJ1-2; CDR3 length: 14; D gene: -; V gene: TRBV11-3; CDR3 DNA: TGTGCCAGCAGCGCCAGCGGGGGCGGCTATGGCTACACCTTC; CDR3 protein: CASSASGGGYGYTF
clone size: medium-sized; J gene: TRBJ1-4; CDR3 length: 14; D gene: TRBD1; V gene: TRBV4-1; CDR3 DNA: TGCGCCAGCAGCCCAGGACAGGGAGATGAAAAACTGTTTTTT; CDR3 protein: CASSPGQGDEKLFF
clone size: -; J gene: TRBJ2-5; CDR3 length: 14; D gene: -; V gene: TRBV9; CDR3 DNA: TGTGCCAGCAGCGCCGGGACGGGGACTGGGACCCAGTACTTC; CDR3 protein: CASSAGTGTGTQYF
clone size: -; J gene: TRBJ1-1; CDR3 length: 15; D gene: -; V gene: TRBV19; CDR3 DNA: TGTGCCAGTAGTATAGTCCGGGGAGGGCCGGCTGAAGCTTTCTTT; CDR3 protein: CASSIVRGGPAEAFF
clone size: few; J gene: TRBJ2-2; CDR3 length: 14; D gene: -; V gene: TRBV6-8; CDR3 DNA: TGTGCCAGCATTACGGGACAATCCACCGGGGAGCTGTTTTTT; CDR3 protein: CASITGQSTGELFF
clone size: -; J gene: TRBJ1-1; CDR3 length: 15; D gene: -; V gene: TRBV6-8; CDR3 DNA: TGTGCCAGCAGTTCGCGCAGATCTATGAACACTGAAGCTTTCTTT; CDR3 protein: CASSSRRSMNTEAFF
clone size: medium-sized; J gene: TRBJ2-7; CDR3 length: 13; D gene: -; V gene: TRBV25-1; CDR3 DNA: TGTGCCAGCAGTGAAAGGGGAGAGTACGAGCAGTACTTC; CDR3 protein: CASSERGEYEQYF
clone size: -; J gene: TRBJ1-2; CDR3 length: 12; D gene: -; V gene: TRBV6-8; CDR3 DNA: TGTGCCAGCATGGGGTCAGGGAGGTCCCTCACCTTC; CDR3 protein: CASMGSGRSLTF
clone size: hyperexpanded; J gene: TRBJ2-3; CDR3 length: 15; D gene: -; V gene: TRBV6-8; CDR3 DNA: TGTGCCAGCAGTTATAACGGGGGAGGCGCAGATACGCAGTATTTT; CDR3 protein: CASSYNGGGADTQYF
clone size: -; J gene: TRBJ1-6; CDR3 length: 16; D gene: TRBD1; V gene: TRBV11-3; CDR3 DNA: TGTGCCAGCAGCTCCGTCCCGGGACAGGGAAATTCACCCCTCCACTTT; CDR3 protein: CASSSVPGQGNSPLHF
clone size: -; J gene: TRBJ2-7; CDR3 length: 15; D gene: TRBD1; V gene: TRBV2; CDR3 DNA: TGTGCCAGCAGTGAAACCGGGACAGGGAGCCACGAGCAGTACTTC; CDR3 protein: CASSETGTGSHEQYF
clone size: -; J gene: TRBJ1-1; CDR3 length: 14; D gene: -; V gene: TRBV5-1; CDR3 DNA: TGCGCCAGCAGCTTGGATTGGATTAACACTGAAGCTTTCTTT; CDR3 protein: CASSLDWINTEAFF
clone size: -; J gene: TRBJ2-3; CDR3 length: 16; D gene: -; V gene: TRBV18; CDR3 DNA: TGTGCCAGCTCACCAGATTCCGGGCAGAGCACAGATACGCAGTATTTT; CDR3 protein: CASSPDSGQSTDTQYF
clone size: -; J gene: TRBJ1-2; CDR3 length: 14; D gene: -; V gene: TRBV18; CDR3 DNA: TGTGCCAGCTCACCGGAGTTGATAAACTATGGCTACACCTTC; CDR3 protein: CASSPELINYGYTF
clone size: medium-sized; J gene: TRBJ2-7; CDR3 length: 15; D gene: TRBD1; V gene: TRBV7-1; CDR3 DNA: TGTGCCAGCAGCTCCCAGGGGGTAGCGACCTACGAGCAGTACTTC; CDR3 protein: CASSSQGVATYEQYF
clone size: -; J gene: TRBJ2-7; CDR3 length: 14; D gene: -; V gene: TRBV5-1; CDR3 DNA: TGCGCCAGCAGCTTGGGGGCCGGGGCCTACGAGCAGTACTTC; CDR3 protein: CASSLGAGAYEQYF
clone size: -; J gene: TRBJ1-3; CDR3 length: 14; D gene: -; V gene: TRBV5-1; CDR3 DNA: TGCGCCAGCAGCCCGTCTCTTTCTGGAAACACCATATATTTT; CDR3 protein: CASSPSLSGNTIYF
clone size: -; J gene: TRBJ1-6; CDR3 length: 14; D gene: TRBD1; V gene: TRBV5-1; CDR3 DNA: TGCGCCAGCAGCTTCGGGACAGGGGGAAATGACCTCCACTTT; CDR3 protein: CASSFGTGGNDLHF
clone size: many; J gene: TRBJ1-2; CDR3 length: 14; D gene: -; V gene: TRBV11-3; CDR3 DNA: TGTGCCAGCAGCTTCGATGGGGGGCGTTTTGGCTACACCTTC; CDR3 protein: CASSFDGGRFGYTF
clone size: -; J gene: TRBJ2-5; CDR3 length: 15; D gene: -; V gene: TRBV14; CDR3 DNA: TGTGCCAGCAGCCATACAGGGAGGGTTCCGGAGACCCAGTACTTC; CDR3 protein: CASSHTGRVPETQYF
clone size: few; J gene: TRBJ2-5; CDR3 length: 14; D gene: -; V gene: TRBV10-2; CDR3 DNA: TGCGCCAGCAGTGATCGCGGTTGGGGAGAGACCCAGTACTTC; CDR3 protein: CASSDRGWGETQYF
clone size: -; J gene: TRBJ2-3; CDR3 length: 15; D gene: TRBD2; V gene: TRBV15; CDR3 DNA: TGTGCCACCAGCACTCGTAGCGGGGAGGGAGATACGCAGTATTTT; CDR3 protein: CATSTRSGEGDTQYF
clone size: -; J gene: TRBJ1-4; CDR3 length: 16; D gene: -; V gene: TRBV6-8; CDR3 DNA: TGTGCCAGCAGACCGGGGGTCCAGCACGGGAATGAAAAACTGTTTTTT; CDR3 protein: CASRPGVQHGNEKLFF
clone size: -; J gene: TRBJ2-1; CDR3 length: 19; D gene: TRBD1; V gene: TRBV11-3; CDR3 DNA: TGTGCCAGCAGCCAAACGAAGCCCGGGACAGAGGGATGGTACAATGAGCAGTTCTTC; CDR3 protein: CASSQTKPGTEGWYNEQFF
clone size: -; J gene: TRBJ2-1; CDR3 length: 15; D gene: -; V gene: TRBV7-5; CDR3 DNA: TGTGCCAGCAGCTTAAGCAGGGACTCCTACAATGAGCAGTTCTTC; CDR3 protein: CASSLSRDSYNEQFF
clone size: large; J gene: TRBJ1-2; CDR3 length: 14; D gene: -; V gene: TRBV19; CDR3 DNA: TGTGCCAGTATTAAGACGAATGGTAACTATGGCTACACCTTC; CDR3 protein: CASIKTNGNYGYTF
clone size: few; J gene: TRBJ2-7; CDR3 length: 13; D gene: -; V gene: TRBV9; CDR3 DNA: TGTGCCAGCAGCCGGGACTCAAATTACGAGCAGTACTTC; CDR3 protein: CASSRDSNYEQYF
clone size: few; J gene: TRBJ2-6; CDR3 length: 17; D gene: -; V gene: TRBV11-3; CDR3 DNA: TGTGCCAGCAGCTTAGTACTAAGGGGCTCGAGGGGCAACGTCCTGACTTTC; CDR3 protein: CASSLVLRGSRGNVLTF
clone size: -; J gene: TRBJ1-1; CDR3 length: 14; D gene: -; V gene: TRBV10-2; CDR3 DNA: TGCGCCAGCATGGACCCGGGAGGGAACACTGAAGCTTTCTTT; CDR3 protein: CASMDPGGNTEAFF
clone size: -; J gene: TRBJ1-5; CDR3 length: 13; D gene: -; V gene: TRBV7-2; CDR3 DNA: TGTGCCAGCGAGGCAGGTTTGAATCAGCCCCAGCATTTT; CDR3 protein: CASEAGLNQPQHF
clone size: -; J gene: TRBJ1-5; CDR3 length: 17; D gene: TRBD1; V gene: TRBV6-8; CDR3 DNA: TGTGCCAGCAGTTACGTCCAAGGACAGGGATACAATCAGCCCCAGCATTTT; CDR3 protein: CASSYVQGQGYNQPQHF
clone size: -; J gene: TRBJ2-3; CDR3 length: 16; D gene: TRBD1; V gene: TRBV7-6; CDR3 DNA: TGTGCCAGCAGCTTTTACAGGGGACCCTCCACAGATACGCAGTATTTT; CDR3 protein: CASSFYRGPSTDTQYF
clone size: many; J gene: TRBJ2-3; CDR3 length: 16; D gene: -; V gene: TRBV11-3; CDR3 DNA: TGTGCCAGCAGCCAAGCGAAGGGGGGCCACACAGATACGCAGTATTTT; CDR3 protein: CASSQAKGGHTDTQYF
clone size: few; J gene: TRBJ1-5; CDR3 length: 14; D gene: -; V gene: TRBV9; CDR3 DNA: TGTGCCAGCAGCGTAGGGACGGACAATCAGCCCCAGCATTTT; CDR3 protein: CASSVGTDNQPQHF
clone size: -; J gene: TRBJ1-1; CDR3 length: 15; D gene: -; V gene: TRBV6-8; CDR3 DNA: TGTGCCAGCAGTTACAACCGACCCGGGGTCACTGAAGCTTTCTTT; CDR3 protein: CASSYNRPGVTEAFF
clone size: large; J gene: TRBJ1-4; CDR3 length: 12; D gene: -; V gene: TRBV16; CDR3 DNA: TGTGCCAGCAGCCCCCAAGTTGAAAAACTGTTTTTT; CDR3 protein: CASSPQVEKLFF
clone size: few; J gene: TRBJ1-6; CDR3 length: 16; D gene: TRBD1; V gene: TRBV6-8; CDR3 DNA: TGTGCCAGCAGAAAAGGTTCCGGGACAGTTAATTCACCCCTCCACTTT; CDR3 protein: CASRKGSGTVNSPLHF
clone size: -; J gene: TRBJ2-5; CDR3 length: 15; D gene: -; V gene: TRBV29-1; CDR3 DNA: TGCAGCGTTGAAGATCCTGCTTCAGCCGGGGGGACCCAGTACTTC; CDR3 protein: CSVEDPASAGGTQYF
clone size: few; J gene: TRBJ2-3; CDR3 length: 14; D gene: -; V gene: TRBV18; CDR3 DNA: TGTGCCAGCTCACCAAGCTATACCACAGATACGCAGTATTTT; CDR3 protein: CASSPSYTTDTQYF
clone size: -; J gene: TRBJ1-6; CDR3 length: 14; D gene: -; V gene: TRBV7-6; CDR3 DNA: TGTGCCAGCAGCGGCGACCCGGAAGGTTCACCCCTCCACTTT; CDR3 protein: CASSGDPEGSPLHF
clone size: large; J gene: TRBJ2-1; CDR3 length: 16; D gene: -; V gene: TRBV11-3; CDR3 DNA: TGTGCCAGCAGCCCATTAATCGGCGCGGAATACAATGAGCAGTTCTTC; CDR3 protein: CASSPLIGAEYNEQFF
clone size: medium-sized; J gene: TRBJ1-2; CDR3 length: 16; D gene: TRBD1; V gene: TRBV11-3; CDR3 DNA: TGTGCCAGCAGCGGGAGAGGACAGGAGAAGGTTTATGGCTACACCTTC; CDR3 protein: CASSGRGQEKVYGYTF
clone size: -; J gene: TRBJ1-6; CDR3 length: 16; D gene: -; V gene: TRBV11-3; CDR3 DNA: TGTGCCAGCAGCTTGTTAGAGAGCTCCTATAATTCACCCCTCCACTTT; CDR3 protein: CASSLLESSYNSPLHF
clone size: -; J gene: TRBJ1-4; CDR3 length: 15; D gene: -; V gene: TRBV1; CDR3 DNA: TGCGCCAGCAGCCCCCAGGGGGCGGGCAATGAAAAACTGTTTTTT; CDR3 protein: CASSPQGAGNEKLFF
clone size: hyperexpanded; J gene: TRBJ2-7; CDR3 length: 14; D gene: -; V gene: TRBV19; CDR3 DNA: TGTGCCAGCAAAGCCCCCGGGACACTCTACGAGCAGTACTTC; CDR3 protein: CASKAPGTLYEQYF
clone size: -; J gene: TRBJ1-4; CDR3 length: 17; D gene: TRBD1; V gene: TRBV18; CDR3 DNA: TGTGCCAGCTCACGGCGACAGGGCGGATCCGCTAATGAAAAACTGTTTTTT; CDR3 protein: CASSRRQGGSANEKLFF
clone size: -; J gene: TRBJ1-3; CDR3 length: 16; D gene: TRBD1; V gene: TRBV30; CDR3 DNA: TGTGCCTGGAGTGTAACAACAGGGGTCTCTGGAAACACCATATATTTT; CDR3 protein: CAWSVTTGVSGNTIYF
clone size: few; J gene: TRBJ1-2; CDR3 length: 13; D gene: TRBD1; V gene: TRBV9; CDR3 DNA: TGTGCCAGCAGCCGTGGGACAGTCTATGGCTACACCTTC; CDR3 protein: CASSRGTVYGYTF
clone size: few; J gene: TRBJ1-2; CDR3 length: 17; D gene: TRBD1; V gene: TRBV11-3; CDR3 DNA: TGTGCCAGCAGCGCTACGCCACAGGGGACTACTAACTATGGCTACACCTTC; CDR3 protein: CASSATPQGTTNYGYTF
clone size: -; J gene: TRBJ1-3; CDR3 length: 16; D gene: -; V gene: TRBV11-3; CDR3 DNA: TGTGCCAGCAGCATAAACAGGTGGCCCTCTGGAAACACCATATATTTT; CDR3 protein: CASSINRWPSGNTIYF
clone size: -; J gene: TRBJ2-1; CDR3 length: 13; D gene: -; V gene: TRBV19; CDR3 DNA: TGTGCCAGTAGTATTGCCAGGAACAATGAGCAGTTCTTC; CDR3 protein: CASSIARNNEQFF